The rows below give T cell receptor beta chains drawn from one sample of a study of blood T cell repertoires in COVID-19. Only in-frame clones appear in the TCRdb table, and some are missing; sequencing was by immunoSEQ multiplex PCR. The table records about 210,000 clones, around 86% of them present only once. The sample consisted of peripheral blood. These TCRs come from a woman aged 70-85 years with COVID-19, enrolled during active disease. Both conserved end residues are part of each CDR3. Each record gives: V gene, J gene, CDR3 protein.

v_call: TRBV5-4
j_call: TRBJ1-1
cdr3_aa: CASSPGRDNTEAFF

v_call: TRBV6-5
j_call: TRBJ1-5
cdr3_aa: CASLPGHSSSQPQHF

v_call: TRBV28
j_call: TRBJ2-5
cdr3_aa: CASSPSGRAWETQYF

v_call: TRBV7-2
j_call: TRBJ2-7
cdr3_aa: CASSLVGQVGEQYF

v_call: TRBV28
j_call: TRBJ1-5
cdr3_aa: CASSLMDGGANQPQHF

v_call: TRBV2
j_call: TRBJ1-6
cdr3_aa: CASSGEGLMYNSPLHF

v_call: TRBV7-2
j_call: TRBJ2-7
cdr3_aa: CASSKLIEHEQYF

v_call: TRBV18
j_call: TRBJ1-4
cdr3_aa: CASSPGGWNEKLFF

v_call: TRBV7-3
j_call: TRBJ2-1
cdr3_aa: CASSLSPGVNEQFF

v_call: TRBV3-1/TRBV3-2
j_call: TRBJ1-4
cdr3_aa: CASSPKDPTGNEKLFF

v_call: TRBV27
j_call: TRBJ1-5
cdr3_aa: CASSPGGGQPQHF

v_call: TRBV29-1
j_call: TRBJ2-1
cdr3_aa: CSVVGVQGPLASQFF

v_call: TRBV7-3
j_call: TRBJ2-3
cdr3_aa: CASSTGRHTDTQYF

v_call: TRBV5-1
j_call: TRBJ1-5
cdr3_aa: CASSITGGNQPQHF

v_call: TRBV30
j_call: TRBJ1-2
cdr3_aa: CAWRKRDGKVDGYTF

v_call: TRBV6-2/TRBV6-3
j_call: TRBJ1-2
cdr3_aa: CASSYSRGPIYGYTF

v_call: TRBV30
j_call: TRBJ1-6
cdr3_aa: CAWSDRGFSPLHF

v_call: TRBV7-2
j_call: TRBJ1-2
cdr3_aa: CASSEGGTVNYGYTF

v_call: TRBV6-5
j_call: TRBJ1-1
cdr3_aa: CASSPQGPNTEAFF

v_call: TRBV28
j_call: TRBJ1-2
cdr3_aa: CASSPRQSYGYTF

v_call: TRBV28
j_call: TRBJ1-5
cdr3_aa: CASSDDRSQPQHF

v_call: TRBV28
j_call: TRBJ1-1
cdr3_aa: CASRITGIRAFF

v_call: TRBV13
j_call: TRBJ1-2
cdr3_aa: CASSRRDTWNYGYTF

v_call: TRBV15
j_call: TRBJ1-5
cdr3_aa: CATSRAGGQPQHF

v_call: TRBV6-5
j_call: TRBJ2-1
cdr3_aa: CASTQGGAGGFEQFF

v_call: TRBV15
j_call: TRBJ1-4
cdr3_aa: CATSPTALNEKLFF